This T cell receptor (beta chain) was found in a study of T cell clonality in common variable immunodeficiency (dated by TCRdb to between 2014 and 2016). This clone was seen at least ten times. The clone's antigen remains unknown. The CDR3 end is not reached by the read, which stops 3 residues before it; the germline J gene fills it in. For sequencing, equivalent amounts of genomic DNA were input from CVID and control samples. For every sample, a 60 bp segment covering the rearranged TCRbeta CDR3 region was amplified and then sequenced. TCRbeta amplification used the immunoSEQ assay, a bias-corrected multiplex PCR with high-throughput sequencing. The authors processed their data as follows. Each unique nucleotide sequence was treated as a clone and annotated with V, D and J genes, copy number and frequency. Sequences were labeled productive if in frame, and non-productive if out of frame or containing stop codons. As previously described, clonality was calculated on the basis of Shannon's entropy. The predicted amino acid sequences of productive clones were used to derive mean CDR3 Kyte-Doolittle hydropathy. Scaled V gene usage was hierarchically clustered using Manhattan distance and complete linkage with the R hclust function. Sharing of clones by CDR3 amino acid sequence was evaluated through resampling of 12 repertoires per group over 100 rounds. The repertoires were searched for some 70 published EBV-specific TCRbeta sequences and about 240 published CMV-specific TCRbeta sequences. A couple of CVID samples that yielded fewer than 10,000 sequences were excluded from the analysis, so around 40 CVID repertoires were retained. Drawn from immuneACCESS, this table holds only the in-frame rearrangements with V and J called that TCRdb kept. Clones are partly lost; checked studies trace under half to an unresolved V gene and leave the rest unexplained. The D gene and trimming were derived from the DNA, and the V and J assignments and clone size from that table. With roughly 79,000 clones recorded, this sample contains no clone counted only once. The ten largest clones add up to around 0.8% of the sample.

Broad study findings and their caveats: Fewer TCRbeta clones were shared among CVID subjects than among healthy controls (p < 0.0001). Even though DNA input was equal, the average per sample came to 65,000 to 100,000 unique sequences for controls compared with around 32,000 for CVID samples. Fewer deletions and N-nucleotide insertions were reportedly observed in CVID TCRbeta sequences, and highly modified clones with 13 or more V deletions were reportedly absent from CVID TCRbeta sequences. Increased TCRbeta clonality was found in CVID subjects compared with healthy controls (t-test p = 0.018), with the increase being most characteristic of about a third of subjects. Patient heterogeneity within the CVID cohort put limits on correlating repertoire features with clinical complications. According to the authors, finding the cause of the higher clonality in CVID would require sequencing the repertoires of T cell subpopulations.

Unmatched junction bases come to 5, with V trimmed by 0 bases and J by 5 bases. CDR3 length: 15 amino acids, cysteine to phenylalanine. Sequencing covers 36 bases of the CDR3, shown here with the frame starting at base 1. Reading the germline V gene (reference sequence) gives CDR1 DFQATT and CDR2 SNEGSKA. Most of the CVID patients and most of the healthy controls were of Caucasian heritage. From each donor, about 5 to 8.5 ml of heparinized peripheral whole blood was collected. Genomic DNA from adults with common variable immune deficiency (CVID) and from healthy adult controls was the source for sequencing TCRbeta CDR3 repertoires. The control group was made up of 22 healthy adult volunteers (about ten male and around 12 female) whose ages ranged from roughly 23 to 66 years, with a mean age of around 30. Diluted blood was density-centrifuged over Hypaque 1077 or Ficoll-Paque to isolate peripheral blood mononuclear cells. Genomic DNA was obtained from unsorted mononuclear cells using either Qiagen column purification or a centrifugation-based method.

The chain uses TRBV20-1 and TRBJ2-7, and TRBD2 aligns with 12 junction nucleotides. Sequencing input: peripheral blood mononuclear cells. The sequence came from a person aged 18-69 years in good health. The part of the CDR3 DNA that was read is TGCAGTGCTAGAGATCCTAGCGGGAGGGTTGACGAG. It translates to CSARDPSGRVDE. The whole CDR3 sequence reads CSARDPSGRVDEQYF.